The subject of this entry is one T cell receptor (beta chain). Its specific antigen is unknown. No base quality information exists; no much larger clone differs at one position. The trial excluded patients who had a history of autoimmune disease or who were on systemic immunosuppression. Peripheral blood for TCR sequencing was drawn from every dose cohort at baseline, at cycle 4 day 1 and at cycle 7 day 1. Samples came from an open-label, multicenter, first-in-human phase I dose-escalation trial of ivuxolimab. Adults with locally advanced or metastatic head and neck squamous cell, hepatocellular, melanoma or renal cell carcinoma were enrolled in the trial. Before TCR sequencing, CD4+ and CD8+ T cells were separately sorted from peripheral blood. Between the V and J ends, shortened by 5 bases and 5 bases respectively, the junction contains 11 bases. CDR1 and CDR2, per the germline V gene, are SGHRS and YFSETQ. CDR3 length: 12 amino acids, cysteine to phenylalanine. The kept DNA is CDR3 alone, 36 bases in frame from the first base.

These data come from a study of OX40 agonist ivuxolimab in advanced cancers. Notes on the research overall: The costimulatory receptor OX40 (CD134) was targeted by ivuxolimab, a fully human IgG2 agonistic monoclonal antibody. Intravenous ivuxolimab was administered to patients every 2 weeks at six dose levels: 0.01, 0.1, 0.3, 1.5, 3 and 10 mg/kg. Of the roughly 50 dose-escalation patients, hepatocellular carcinoma was present in about 20, melanoma in around 15, renal cell carcinoma in 9 and head and neck cancer in 9. A male proportion of 82.7% and a mean age of around 60 years, ranging from roughly 23 to 90, were recorded for the dose-escalation cohort. Prior anti-PD-1, anti-PD-L1 or anti-CTLA-4 therapy was permitted, and 40% to 50% of dose-escalation patients had received checkpoint inhibitors. Partial responses occurred in three dose-escalation patients: two with cutaneous melanoma and one with hepatocellular carcinoma. The point of sequencing TCRbeta in the periphery was to test whether ivuxolimab changed TCR sequence diversity and drove clonal T-cell expansion. The monotherapy dose-escalation portion (N ≈ 50 patients) of the phase I ivuxolimab trial is reported in the paper.

The paper as a whole reports these results and caveats: Clonal expansion of both CD4+ and CD8+ blood T cells was observed from baseline to week 6 at doses 0.1 to 3.0 mg/kg. On average, CD8+ T cells showed more expanded clones than CD4+ T cells after ivuxolimab. In partial responders in the 0.1-3.0 mg/kg groups, normalized peripheral clonal expansion was found to be among the lowest, especially among CD8+ T cells. Low levels of normalized T-cell clonal expansion were also seen in some patients who did not respond. Which antigens the clonally expanded peripheral T cells were specific for was not determined.

Genomic DNA was isolated from the sorted cells so that the TCRbeta CDR3 region could be sequenced. The immunoSEQ Assay was used to sequence the TCRbeta CDR3 regions. This is the immuneACCESS table as TCRdb keeps it, with only in-frame sequences that have V and J called. A part of the clones is gone; compared with another copy, unresolved V genes explain less than half, and the rest is unexplained. A total of around 100,000 clones appear in this sample, 90% to 97% of them only once. Of the sample, approximately 2% is held by the ten largest clones. This TCR came from an adult with an advanced solid tumor such as melanoma, head and neck, liver or kidney cancer. The sequence joins TRBV5-1 to TRBJ2-7; the D gene is not confidently resolved. Sequenced material: CD4+ or CD8+ T cells sorted from blood, taken in a trial of the OX40 agonist ivuxolimab. The CDR3 reads as follows: CASSQPTDEQYF. Here is the DNA: TGCGCCAGCAGTCAACCCACGGACGAGCAGTACTTC.